The T cell receptor beta chain under discussion was sequenced for a study of T-cell memory formation after mild COVID-19. This clonotype has more than one count but fewer than ten. Its matching antigen is unknown. 5'RACE, which relied on constant-segment primers, yielded TCR alpha and TCR beta cDNA libraries carrying sample barcodes and UMIs. One entry per CDR3 protein results from TCRdb running MiXCR on the 5' RACE reads. This table holds 350,000 to 500,000 distinct CDR3 sequences, 23% found once. The length of the CDR3 is 16 residues. V trimming: 4 bases; J trimming: 3 bases; junction bases outside the gene matches: 9. Germline lookup yields CDR1 SGHRS and CDR2 YFSETQ. General study findings and limits: Clones shrinking between day 15 and 85 showed a balanced CD4/CD8 split, and those that grew later tilted toward CD4+. Nothing showed for sure that second-wave clones peaking on day 37 were SARS-CoV-2 specific.

V is TRBV5-1 and J is TRBJ2-2; TRBD1 matches 7 bases. Sequencing was performed on PBMCs or a T cell subset sorted from them (not recorded which). This sequence originates from an adult woman who had mild COVID-19 (a few samples of this study predate the infection). Cell type and time point are not known. The CDR3: CASSMTGSQYTGELFF. Written as DNA, the CDR3 is TGCGCCAGCAGCATGACAGGGAGTCAGTACACCGGGGAGCTGTTTTTT.